The 28 T cell receptor beta chains listed next were all sequenced from one sample in a study of control samples from healthy donors and cancer patients. TCRdb's table, derived via immunoSEQ multiplex PCR, lists solely in-frame clones and lacks some. Of some 140,000 clones detected, around nine tenths appear once; the ten largest clones hold around 10%. Specimen: blood. These TCRs come from a woman in her twenties or thirties in good health.

The chain couples TRBV5-1 to TRBJ1-3; D is undetermined. The germline gives CDR1 SGHRS, CDR2 YFSETQ. Between the trimmed V and J ends, which lost 7 bases and 0 bases, there was a span of 11 bases. The CDR3 has 14 amino acids. In DNA form, the CDR3 reads TGCGCCAGCGCGCCGGGAAACTCTGGAAACACCATATATTTT. It is translated as CASAPGNSGNTIYF.

In this sample, this clone turned up a few times. The gene calls are TRBV6-5 and TRBJ1-5; weak D call: TRBD1 (5 bases). The CDR3 loop spans 12 amino acids. Germline V CDR1 and CDR2: MNHEY, SVGAGI. Trimming stripped 7 bases from V and 6 bases from J, with 10 bases between. The CDR3 DNA sequence: TGTGCCAGCAACAGGCGGGGTCAGCCCCAGCATTTT. This gives the protein CASNRRGQPQHF.

The rearrangement links TRBV19 to TRBJ2-5; no definite D call. Germline assignment: CDR1 LNHDA and CDR2 SQIVND (reference sequence). Trimming left V 10 bases short and J 4 bases short, with 22 bases between. This CDR3 is 15 amino acids long. This CDR3 reads CATSPRTEIIETQYF. The CDR3 DNA is TGTGCCACCTCCCCTCGGACGGAAATTATAGAGACCCAGTACTTC.

The rearrangement joins TRBV19 to TRBJ1-6; D is undetermined. This CDR3 contains 12 residues. V lost 3 bases and J 5 bases, leaving 2 bases between the germline ends. Germline V gene lookup returns CDR1 LNHDA and CDR2 SQIVND (reference sequence). The CDR3 coding sequence is TGTGCCAGTAGTATTAATAATTCACCCCTCCACTTT. This translates into CASSINNSPLHF.

The gene calls are TRBV2 and TRBJ2-7; the match to TRBD2 covers 8 bases. Germline V gene data show CDR1 as SNHLY and CDR2 as FYNNEI. Trimming cost V 7 bases and J 4 bases; bases outside gene matches: 3. The CDR3 is made up of 12 amino acids. The DNA of the CDR3 is TGTGCCAGCAAGTCTAGCGGGTACGAGCAGTACTTC. This translates into CASKSSGYEQYF.

J is TRBJ2-3 and V is TRBV7-9, with TRBD2 matching over 8 bases. Germline CDR1 reads SEHNR; CDR2 reads FQNEAQ (reference sequence). This CDR3 is built from 14 residues. The ends lost 4 bases at V and 2 bases at J; junction bases unmatched: 2. The CDR3 region is CASSSTSATDTQYF. In DNA form, the CDR3 reads TGTGCCAGCAGCTCGACTAGCGCCACAGATACGCAGTATTTT. Using reference TRBV7-9 and TRBJ2-3 for the parts outside the CDR3, the full variable domain is DTGVSQNPRHKITKRGQNVTFRCDPISEHNRLYWYRQTLGQGPEFLTYFQNEAQLEKSRLLSDRFSAERPKGSFSTLEIQRTEQGDSAMYLCASSSTSATDTQYFGPGTRLTVL.

This rearrangement joins TRBV9 to TRBJ2-7; the D gene could be TRBD1 or TRBD2 (5 bases each). Germline loops: CDR1 SGDLS, CDR2 YYNGEE. The V and J ends lost 0 bases and 0 bases respectively, with 13 bases between them. This CDR3 region has 16 residues. The CDR3 here is CASSVVRDAHSYEQYF. CDR3 in DNA: TGTGCCAGCAGCGTAGTCAGGGACGCACACTCCTACGAGCAGTACTTC.

The V and J genes are TRBV5-1 and TRBJ1-2; D is ambiguous. Trimming shortened V by 4 bases and J by 4 bases, and 14 bases separated the two germline ends. This CDR3 spans 14 amino acids. Germline V gives CDR1 SGHRS, CDR2 YFSETQ. CDR3 amino acids: CASSIDPGPYGYTF. The DNA of the CDR3 is TGCGCCAGCAGCATTGACCCGGGCCCCTATGGCTACACCTTC.

This clone came up once. The V gene is TRBV24-1, the J gene TRBJ2-1; 8 nucleotides align to TRBD2. The germline CDR1 and CDR2 sequences are KGHDR and SFDVKD. Trimming took 5 bases from V and 10 from J; bases not matched to a gene: 6. The CDR3 totals 13 residues. CDR3 region: CATSARGGLEQFF. CDR3 nucleotide sequence: TGTGCCACCAGTGCCCGGGGGGGATTGGAGCAGTTCTTC.

V is TRBV18 and J is TRBJ2-2, with D tentatively TRBD2 (5 bases). Looked up from germline, CDR1 is KGHSH and CDR2 is LQKENI. CDR3 size: 15 residues. Trimming left V 1 base short and J 3 bases short, with 9 bases between. The CDR3 DNA follows: TGTGCCAGCTCACCACTATGGCGGGACACCGGGGAGCTGTTTTTT. Protein product: CASSPLWRDTGELFF. Filled out from reference TRBV18 and TRBJ2-2, the complete variable domain reads NAGVMQNPRHLVRRRGQEARLRCSPMKGHSHVYWYRQLPEEGLKFMVYLQKENIIDESGMPKERFSAEFPKEGPSILRIQQVVRGDSAAYFCASSPLWRDTGELFFGEGSRLTVL.

The chain joins TRBV4-2 to TRBJ2-7, with D unresolved. This CDR3 is built from 15 residues. V dropped 4 bases and J dropped 6 bases, with 19 bases sitting between them. Germline-derived CDR1 and CDR2 are LGHNA and YNFKEQ. DNA for the CDR3: TGTGCCAGCAGCCTCCAGCCGGACCCAACGGCCGAGCAGTACTTC. Protein product: CASSLQPDPTAEQYF.

This sequence joins TRBV2 and TRBJ1-1; D may be TRBD1 (5 bases). The CDR3 is 13 amino acids. The germline V gene has CDR1 SNHLY and CDR2 FYNNEI. V lost 7 bases, J lost 8 bases, and 17 bases lay in between. The CDR3 here is CASTVGGKGEAFF. The CDR3 nucleotides are TGTGCCAGCACCGTGGGGGGGAAGGGGGAAGCTTTCTTT.

The chain has TRBV28 and TRBJ1-1; D remains unclear. The ends were cut back, 4 bases at V and 3 bases at J, with 12 bases in the middle. The CDR3 totals 14 residues. Germline CDR1 and CDR2: MDHEN and SYDVKM. CDR3 coding DNA: TGTGCCAGCAGTTACCATGGGAGGGACACTGAAGCTTTCTTT. Translating gives CASSYHGRDTEAFF.

The CDR3, as DNA: TGCAGCGTTGGAGACAGGGGGGGTTATGGCTACACCTTC. It codes for CSVGDRGGYGYTF. The V and J genes are TRBV29-1 and TRBJ1-2, with 9 bases matching TRBD1. The germline V gene has CDR1 SQVTM and CDR2 ANQGSEA. V lost 4 bases and J lost 5; bases outside the gene matches: 5. CDR3 length equals 13 residues.

This clone was found a few times. The V and J genes are TRBV6-6 and TRBJ1-2, with 9 bases lining up with TRBD1. Germline assignment: CDR1 MNHNY and CDR2 SVGAGI (reference sequence). The CDR3 runs 13 residues. The junction had 6 bases not matched to a gene; V was cut back by 5 bases and J by 8 bases. The CDR3 DNA follows: TGTGCCAGCAGTGGGACAGGGAGGTTCGGCTACACCTTC. Its translation is CASSGTGRFGYTF.

This sequence joins TRBV7-8 and TRBJ2-1; 9 bases agree with TRBD2. With V trimmed by 5 bases and J by 0 bases, 8 bases remained unmatched. Germline V lookup: CDR1 SGHVS, CDR2 FQNEAQ. CDR3 length: 17 residues. In nucleotides, the CDR3 is TGTGCCAGCAGCGCCCGCCGAGCGGGGGGCTCCTACAATGAGCAGTTCTTC. Translation: CASSARRAGGSYNEQFF.

The chain links TRBV6-5 to TRBJ1-6; D possibly corresponds to TRBD1 (5 bases). V gave up 4 bases and J gave up 5 bases, with 12 bases separating them. Germline V gives CDR1 MNHEY, CDR2 SVGAGI. The CDR3 is 15 amino acids. The CDR3 region is CASSSRDRNNSPLHF. The DNA of the CDR3 is TGTGCCAGCAGTTCCCGGGACCGCAATAATTCACCCCTCCACTTT.

This chain links TRBV19 with TRBJ2-3; TRBD2 matches 16 bases. With V trimmed by 5 bases and J by 4 bases, 9 bases remained unmatched. Germline CDR1 LNHDA, CDR2 SQIVND (reference sequence). This CDR3 comprises 18 residues. CDR3 amino acids: CASSLLGTSGRVADTQYF. The CDR3 DNA sequence: TGTGCCAGTAGTCTATTAGGGACTAGCGGGAGGGTGGCAGATACGCAGTATTTT.

This clone was detected only a few times. The gene calls are TRBV21-1 and TRBJ2-5; the table calls TRBD1, which could not be checked here. TRBV21-1 is recorded as a pseudogene. This CDR3 contains 15 residues. CDR3 sequence: CASSGRDSVGETQYF. The CDR3, as DNA: TGTGCCAGCAGCGGCCGGGACAGCGTAGGGGAGACCCAGTACTTC.

This sequence joins TRBV5-1 and TRBJ1-1; D is perhaps TRBD1 (5 bases). CDR1 is SGHRS, CDR2 YFSETQ, per germline. CDR3 length: 13 residues. V lost 0 bases and J 11 bases, leaving 14 bases between the germline ends. DNA for the CDR3: TGCGCCAGCAGCTTGGACGGCCGGGGGGAGGCTTTCTTT. Protein product: CASSLDGRGEAFF.

The chain recombines TRBV5-6 with TRBJ1-1; 9 bases are shared with TRBD1. Germline trimming cut 4 bases from V and 1 base from J; bases unmatched to any gene: 8. This CDR3 contains 16 residues. Germline V gene sequence: CDR1 SGHDT, CDR2 YYEEEE. The CDR3: CASSAGQGRGNTEAFF. For the CDR3, the DNA is TGTGCCAGCAGCGCCGGACAGGGGAGGGGGAACACTGAAGCTTTCTTT.

The chain couples TRBV3-1 (or the pseudogene TRBV3-2) to TRBJ2-7; D is unclear. The CDR3 contains 13 residues. V was cut by 3 bases and J by 2 bases, with 8 bases left in between. From germline, CDR1 is LGHDT and CDR2 YNNKEL (reference sequence). The CDR3 loop reads CASSQFPTYEQYF. CDR3 sequence (DNA): TGTGCCAGCAGCCAGTTCCCCACCTACGAGCAGTACTTC.

This chain uses TRBV2 with TRBJ1-2; TRBD1 matches at 7 bases. This CDR3 comprises 15 residues. Germline V lookup: CDR1 SNHLY, CDR2 FYNNEI. V shed 5 bases and J 4 bases; nucleotides not matched to a gene: 10. CDR3 amino acids: CASSWDSQFLYGYTF. CDR3 nucleotide sequence: TGTGCCAGCAGTTGGGACAGTCAGTTCCTCTATGGCTACACCTTC.

The chain combines TRBV12-3 or TRBV12-4 with TRBJ1-2, with D hard to call. V dropped 6 bases and J dropped 5 bases, with 10 bases sitting between them. The CDR3 runs 12 residues. The CDR3 DNA follows: TGTGCCAGCAGCCCCGTTAGGTATGGCTACACCTTC. Its protein product is CASSPVRYGYTF.

This clone is a singleton in its sample. The gene calls are TRBV2 and TRBJ2-7; TRBD1 matches at 9 bases. CDR1 and CDR2 (germline): SNHLY, FYNNEI. V shed 3 bases and J 11 bases; nucleotides not matched to a gene: 11. The CDR3 is 14 amino acids. CDR3 protein: CASSDSLTGGLEYF. DNA of the CDR3: TGTGCCAGCAGTGACTCCCTGACAGGGGGTTTGGAGTACTTC.

The V gene is TRBV5-1, the J gene TRBJ2-4; D is uncertain. The V gene's germline CDR1 is SGHRS and CDR2 YFSETQ. With 2 bases removed from V and 8 bases from J, the gap between germline ends came to 5 bases. The CDR3 covers 11 residues. The CDR3 sequence: CASSLNDIQYF. CDR3 sequence (DNA): TGCGCCAGCAGCTTAAACGACATTCAGTACTTC.

This chain links TRBV5-1 with TRBJ2-7; D perhaps matches TRBD1 (5 bases). Germline V CDR1 and CDR2: SGHRS, YFSETQ. This CDR3 has 14 amino acids. The V and J ends lost 0 bases and 5 bases respectively, with 12 bases between them. CDR3 sequence: CASSLGQLRDEQYF. The DNA of the CDR3 is TGCGCCAGCAGCTTGGGACAGCTCCGCGACGAGCAGTACTTC.

The V and J genes are TRBV6-4 and TRBJ2-1; tentative D call: TRBD2 (5 bases). Trimming left V 5 bases short and J 2 bases short, with 10 bases between. The CDR3 extends over 14 amino acids. Germline values: CDR1 MRHNA, CDR2 SNTAGT. The CDR3 loop reads CASSYSVTYNEQFF. For the CDR3, the DNA is TGTGCCAGCAGTTATAGCGTAACCTACAATGAGCAGTTCTTC.